These 16 T cell receptor beta chains share one sample of origin, sequenced in a study of T cells in Graves' hyperthyroidism and ophthalmopathy. Template material for amplifying TCR beta CDR3 regions consisted of RNA transcripts. HTBI primers were employed in a first-round RT-PCR of the TCR CDR3. Each CDR3 protein is one row after TCRdb ran MiXCR on the multiplex PCR reads. Of hundreds of thousands of distinct CDR3 sequences in the sample, roughly 46% were seen once. The sample consisted of peripheral blood or thyroid tissue (not recorded which). All receptors derive from an adult man with Graves' disease, either hyperthyroidism or ophthalmopathy (not recorded which).

This chain links TRBV10-3 with TRBJ1-1; perhaps TRBD1 as D (5 bases). V lost 10 bases and J lost 4, with 19 bases in between. The germline CDR1 and CDR2 sequences are ENHRY and SYGVKD. The CDR3 covers 14 residues. CDR3 residues: CASSRGTGATEAFF. CDR3 sequence (DNA): TGTGCCAGTAGTAGAGGGACCGGGGCCACTGAAGCTTTCTTT.

In its sample, this clonotype was seen many times. The chain recombines TRBV15 with TRBJ1-4, with no clear D. This CDR3 has 15 amino acids. Trimming stripped 3 bases from V and 2 bases from J, with 10 bases between. In germline, CDR1 is LNHNV, CDR2 YYDKDF (reference sequence). CDR3: CATSSHVGTNEKLFF. CDR3 nucleotides: TGTGCCACCAGCAGCCATGTGGGTACTAATGAAAAACTGTTTTTT.

Comments on this clonotype: A much larger clone sits a single nucleotide away, making a read error possible. The gene calls are TRBV29-1 and TRBJ1-1, with 8 bases identical to TRBD1. The CDR3 contains 13 residues. The V gene end was trimmed by 7 bases and the J gene end by 2 bases; junction bases not matched to a gene: 6. In germline, CDR1 is SQVTM, CDR2 ANQGSEA. This CDR3 reads CSARQGHNTEAFF. The CDR3 region has the DNA TGCAGCGCCCGACAGGGGCACAACACTGAAGCTTTCTTT.

The CDR3 nucleotides are TGTGCCAGCAGTGCCGGGAGACAGGGCGGTCAGCCCCAGCATTTT. Protein sequence: CASSAGRQGGQPQHF. The rearrangement uses TRBV2 and TRBJ1-5; TRBD1 matches 7 bases. CDR3 length: 15 amino acids. Germline trimming cut 4 bases from V and 6 bases from J; bases unmatched to any gene: 9. Germline CDR1 is SNHLY and CDR2 is FYNNEI.

The chain uses TRBV27 and TRBJ1-2; D not resolved. The germline V and J ends were trimmed by 4 bases and 4 bases, with 19 bases remaining between them. Per germline, CDR1 MNHEY and CDR2 SMNVEV (reference sequence). The CDR3 has 16 amino acids. The CDR3 nucleotides read TGTGCCAGCAGTTCCCCTACAGAGCTAATCTTCTATGGCTACACCTTC. Amino acids: CASSSPTELIFYGYTF.

This clonotype was seen a handful of times. This chain links TRBV7-9 with TRBJ2-5; D tentatively reads TRBD1 or TRBD2 (6 bases each). Trimming pared 5 bases from V and 1 base from J, leaving 14 bases between. Germline V CDR1 and CDR2: SEHNR, FQNEAQ (reference sequence). The CDR3 extends over 15 amino acids. The CDR3 DNA follows: TGTGCCAGCAGCCAAGAAGGGGGGTTCCAAGAGACCCAGTACTTC. Translating it yields CASSQEGGFQETQYF. The full variable domain, completed using reference TRBV7-9 and TRBJ2-5, is DTGVSQNPRHKITKRGQNVTFRCDPISEHNRLYWYRQTLGQGPEFLTYFQNEAQLEKSRLLSDRFSAERPKGSFSTLEIQRTEQGDSAMYLCASSQEGGFQETQYFGPGTRLLVL.

The sample holds a few counts of this clonotype. The CDR3 nucleotides read TGCGCCAGCAGCGAGCGCGCGAACACCGGGGAGCTGTTTTTT. It yields the protein CASSERANTGELFF. This rearrangement joins TRBV5-1 to TRBJ2-2, with no clear D. From germline, CDR1 is SGHRS and CDR2 YFSETQ. Trimming stripped 4 bases from V and 0 bases from J, with 7 bases between. The length of the CDR3 is 14 residues.

The chain recombines TRBV10-3 with TRBJ1-1, with TRBD1 as a possible D gene (5 bases). Per the germline V gene, CDR1 is ENHRY and CDR2 is SYGVKD. CDR3 length equals 13 residues. V lost 11 bases, J lost 5 bases, and 18 bases lay in between. For the CDR3, the DNA is TGTGCCGCTATCCGGGACCAAGGAACTGAAGCTTTCTTT. Its protein product is CAAIRDQGTEAFF.

The chain recombines TRBV20-1 with TRBJ1-1; perhaps TRBD1 as D (5 bases). This CDR3 is 15 amino acids long. Trimming stripped 6 bases from V and 12 bases from J, with 29 bases between. Germline CDR1 and CDR2: DFQATT and SNEGSKA (reference sequence). This CDR3 reads CSAPPGAGFISQTFF. The DNA of the CDR3 is TGCAGTGCCCCCCCCGGGGCGGGGTTTATTTCCCAAACTTTCTTT.

This clonotype showed up just a few times. The V gene is TRBV11-2, the J gene TRBJ1-5; D remains ambiguous. This CDR3 spans 12 amino acids. CDR1 and CDR2 (germline): SGHAT, FQNNGV. V dropped 6 bases and J dropped 5 bases, with 8 bases sitting between them. CDR3 bases: TGTGCCAGCAGATCCCACGATCAGCCCCAGCATTTT. This sequence encodes CASRSHDQPQHF.

The chain combines TRBV19 with TRBJ1-1, with D unresolved. The CDR3 totals 13 residues. Germline assignment: CDR1 LNHDA and CDR2 SQIVND (reference sequence). The germline V and J ends were trimmed by 7 bases and 5 bases, with 14 bases remaining between them. The CDR3 sequence: CASNLKSGTEAFF. CDR3 in DNA: TGTGCCAGTAACCTTAAGAGTGGGACTGAAGCTTTCTTT.

The chain is built from TRBV25-1 and TRBJ2-5, with 11 bases lining up with TRBD2. Germline V gene lookup returns CDR1 MGHDK and CDR2 SYGVNS. The CDR3 has 15 amino acids. V lost 5 bases to trimming and J lost 4 bases; unmatched junction nucleotides: 6. The CDR3: CASSFSSGGTETQYF. CDR3 bases: TGTGCCAGCAGTTTTTCTAGCGGGGGGACAGAGACCCAGTACTTC.

This chain joins TRBV2 and TRBJ1-5, with D perhaps matching TRBD1 (6 bases). The CDR3 covers 15 residues. The germline V gene encodes CDR1 SNHLY and CDR2 FYNNEI. The germline V and J ends were trimmed by 5 bases and 4 bases, with 15 bases remaining between them. In nucleotides, the CDR3 is TGTGCCAGCAGTTCCAACGGGGGCCCTAATCAGCCCCAGCATTTT. This translates into CASSSNGGPNQPQHF.

This chain connects TRBV7-8 to TRBJ2-2, with D unresolved. This CDR3 spans 16 amino acids. The V end lost 5 bases, the J end lost 0 bases, and 13 bases lay between the germline ends. CDR1 and CDR2 (germline): SGHVS, FQNEAQ. The CDR3 sequence is CASSARLISNTGELFF. CDR3 in DNA: TGTGCCAGCAGCGCACGACTCATATCGAACACCGGGGAGCTGTTTTTT.

The V call is TRBV20-1, the J call TRBJ2-7; D is perhaps TRBD2 (6 bases). This CDR3 has 15 residues. The V gene lost 4 bases and the J gene lost 6 bases, with 22 bases spanning the gap. Per germline, CDR1 DFQATT and CDR2 SNEGSKA (reference sequence). CDR3 region: CSATPLPQEGGEQYF. The CDR3, as DNA: TGCAGTGCTACCCCTCTCCCGCAGGAGGGCGGCGAGCAGTACTTC.

Of note for this clonotype: A much larger clone lies one base from this, so it may be a read error. J is TRBJ2-5 and V is TRBV29-1; D is undetermined. CDR1 and CDR2 from the germline V gene are SQVTM and ANQGSEA. The CDR3 runs 14 residues. The CDR3 coding sequence is TGCAGCGTTGAAGATGGAAGGCTCCAAGGGACCCAGTACTTC. Protein: CSVEDGRLQGTQYF.